The clone carrying this T cell receptor beta chain was observed a single time. Its cognate antigen is unknown. The CDR3 spans 12 residues. Per germline, CDR1 SQVTM and CDR2 ANQGSEA. Deletions cut 4 bases from V and 1 base from J, with 7 bases between. This sample was included in a study of cytomegalovirus exposure and HLA in healthy donors. Study observations and caveats: Within a later analysis, the majority of CMV-associated TCR beta chains appeared HLA-restricted.

PCR was performed using 60 Vbeta and 13 Jbeta primers. Measured with immunoSEQ multiplex PCR; TCRdb has only the in-frame clones, and not every one. The sample has over 130,000 clones; about 79% are singletons. V and J are TRBV29-1 and TRBJ1-2; D is possibly TRBD1 (6 bases). The sequence was obtained from a male donor in good health and CMV-seronegative. Sequenced input: PBMCs. CDR3 in amino acids: CSVVDSNYGYTF. Written as DNA, the CDR3 is TGCAGCGTTGTGGACAGTAACTATGGCTACACCTTC.